The source of this T cell receptor (beta chain) is a study of post-analysis software for immune sequencing data. A few counts support this clonotype. Antigen: not known. J was trimmed by 1 base and V by 0 bases; bases with no gene match: 2. This CDR3 spans 14 amino acids. Per the germline V gene, CDR1 is DFQATT and CDR2 is SNEGSKA (reference sequence). Study results and caveats: TRBV segments more frequent in patients than in controls numbered several and included TRBV5-6, TRBV5-1 and TRBV20-1. The study found significantly lower normalized Chao1 diversity in multiple sclerosis patients than in controls. Batch-mates among the samples co-clustered strongly by F measure.

Unique molecular identifiers had been added to the TCR beta cDNA libraries. TCRdb re-analysed the PCR reads in MiXCR, keeping a single row per CDR3 protein. The repertoire holds roughly 540,000 distinct CDR3 sequences, 34% seen once, with 4.5% to 7.5% in the top ten. The sequenced sample was blood. The receptor was isolated from a girl aged 2 to 17 with multiple sclerosis. The chain carries TRBV20-1 and TRBJ2-5; 7 nucleotides line up with TRBD1. The CDR3 region is CSARDRGFQETQYF. The CDR3 nucleotides read TGCAGTGCTAGAGACAGGGGGTTCCAAGAGACCCAGTACTTC.